Described below is a single TCR beta chain sequence and its context. Its antigen is unidentified. This CDR3 is 12 amino acids long. Germline CDR1 is SGHTA and CDR2 is FQGTGA. V lost 0 bases and J 12 bases, leaving 12 bases between the germline ends. The sample is drawn from a study of CD4+ T cells in melanoma. Study-wide findings and caveats: A reported correlation linked neoantigen-specific CD4+ T cells to CD8+, macrophage and B cell function. Diverse differentiation states were reported for melanoma neoantigen-specific CD4+ T cells.

Measured with immunoSEQ multiplex PCR; TCRdb has only the in-frame clones, and not every one. Of 110,000 to 150,000 clones listed, about nine tenths are singletons. The rearrangement uses TRBV7-3 and TRBJ2-7; D assignment may be TRBD1 or TRBD2 (5 bases each). The clonotype comes from a human donor with melanoma. The CDR3 DNA reads TGTGCCAGCAGCTTAACCGAGGGGCGTCTGTACTTC. As protein: CASSLTEGRLYF.